The 15 T cell receptor beta chains below were found in one sample sequenced in a study of OX40 agonist ivuxolimab in advanced cancers. Library preparation employed the immunoSEQ multiplex PCR assay. The table was pulled from immuneACCESS by TCRdb, which kept in-frame rearrangements only. Such tables lose some clones; where checked, under half of the loss comes from unresolved V genes, and the rest has no known cause. Recorded for this sample are 60,000 to 80,000 clones; about 80% of them occurred a single time. Approximately 4.8% of the sample is taken by the ten largest. The sequences come from CD4+ or CD8+ T cells sorted from blood, collected in a trial of the OX40 agonist ivuxolimab. Source of these receptors: an adult with an advanced solid tumor such as melanoma, head and neck, liver or kidney cancer.

The chain combines TRBV6-6 with TRBJ1-6; D is ambiguous. This CDR3 comprises 16 residues. CDR1 MNHNY and CDR2 SVGAGI come from the germline V gene (reference sequence). V lost 6 bases and J lost 8, with 20 bases in between. CDR3 in amino acids: CASSNALLLKDSPLHF. As DNA, the CDR3 is TGTGCCAGCAGCAATGCCTTACTTCTGAAGGATTCACCCCTCCACTTT.

The V gene is TRBV15, the J gene TRBJ1-2; no clear D. This CDR3 is built from 14 residues. The V gene lost 3 bases and the J gene lost 2 bases, with 10 bases spanning the gap. The germline gives CDR1 LNHNV, CDR2 YYDKDF (reference sequence). The CDR3 region is CATSRELENYGYTF. The CDR3 bases are TGTGCCACCAGCAGGGAGTTAGAGAACTATGGCTACACCTTC. The full variable domain, with the rest looked up from reference TRBV15 and TRBJ1-2, is DAMVIQNPRYQVTQFGKPVTLSCSQTLNHNVMYWYQQKSSQAPKLLFHYYDKDFNNEADTPDNFQSRRPNTSFCFLDIRSPGLGDTAMYLCATSRELENYGYTFGSGTRLTVV.

The chain has TRBV6-5 and TRBJ2-4; the match to TRBD1 covers 10 bases. This CDR3 region has 14 residues. J gave up 11 bases and V 5 bases, and 9 bases lay outside the gene matches. The germline V gene encodes CDR1 MNHEY and CDR2 SVGAGI. The CDR3 here is CASSTSSGTGVQYF. The DNA for the CDR3 is TGTGCCAGCAGTACTTCCTCCGGGACAGGGGTTCAGTACTTC.

V is TRBV5-1 and J is TRBJ1-2, with 9 bases lining up with TRBD1. V dropped 3 bases and J dropped 5; count of bases not matched to a gene: 14. This CDR3 spans 17 amino acids. Germline V CDR1 and CDR2: SGHRS, YFSETQ. The CDR3 is CASSWGTTGGERYGYTF. The CDR3 DNA reads TGCGCCAGCAGCTGGGGTACTACAGGGGGCGAAAGGTATGGCTACACCTTC.

The J gene is TRBJ2-1, the V gene TRBV29-1; tentative D call: TRBD2 (5 bases). The CDR3 runs to 14 residues. The germline V gene has CDR1 SQVTM and CDR2 ANQGSEA. V was cut by 5 bases and J by 0 bases, with 11 bases left in between. CDR3 amino acids: CSVKVGVSYNEQFF. In DNA form, the CDR3 reads TGCAGCGTTAAGGTGGGAGTCTCCTACAATGAGCAGTTCTTC.

The genes are TRBV19 and TRBJ2-2, with a tentative D call TRBD1 (6 bases). CDR1 and CDR2 (germline): LNHDA, SQIVND (reference sequence). The CDR3 runs 19 residues. V was clipped by 1 base and J by 4 bases, with 22 bases between them. Written as DNA, the CDR3 is TGTGCCAGTAGTATAGGCCCCCCAAGCAGGGGCGCATCCACCGGGGAGCTGTTTTTT. It translates to CASSIGPPSRGASTGELFF. Using reference TRBV19 and TRBJ2-2 for the parts outside the CDR3, the full variable domain is DGGITQSPKYLFRKEGQNVTLSCEQNLNHDAMYWYRQDPGQGLRLIYYSQIVNDFQKGDIAEGYSVSREKKESFPLTVTSAQKNPTAFYLCASSIGPPSRGASTGELFFGEGSRLTVL.

This sequence joins TRBV9 and TRBJ2-2; 8 bases fit TRBD2. The germline V gene has CDR1 SGDLS and CDR2 YYNGEE. CDR3 size: 14 residues. V shed 6 bases, J shed 2 bases, and the junction held 3 bases outside the gene matches. CDR3 in amino acids: CASKRGGNTGELFF. CDR3 nucleotide sequence: TGTGCCAGCAAACGGGGGGGTAACACCGGGGAGCTGTTTTTT.

The DNA of the CDR3 is TGTGCCAGCAGCTCCCACCACCTGGGCCCGAACACTGAAGCTTTCTTT. Amino acids: CASSSHHLGPNTEAFF. The V gene is TRBV5-4, the J gene TRBJ1-1; D ambiguous. The V end lost 3 bases, the J end lost 1 base, and 16 bases lay between the germline ends. The CDR3 length is 16 residues. CDR1 SGHNT and CDR2 YYREEE come from the germline V gene (reference sequence).

The chain carries TRBV7-9 and TRBJ1-1; D not resolved. Germline V lookup: CDR1 SEHNR, CDR2 FQNEAQ (reference sequence). V lost 0 bases to trimming and J lost 4 bases, with 21 bases between them. The CDR3 is made up of 18 amino acids. CDR3: CASSLAPPLHTGSTEAFF. The CDR3 DNA is TGTGCCAGCAGCTTAGCGCCACCCCTACATACGGGGAGCACTGAAGCTTTCTTT.

V usage is TRBV5-1 and J usage is TRBJ2-5; TRBD1 might be the D (6 bases). V was pared by 2 bases and J by 5 bases, with 13 bases between. This CDR3 region has 14 residues. Germline V gives CDR1 SGHRS, CDR2 YFSETQ. CDR3 coding DNA: TGCGCCAGCAGCTTTGGGGGCCAGGGGGAGACCCAGTACTTC. Translating it yields CASSFGGQGETQYF. Filled out from reference TRBV5-1 and TRBJ2-5, the complete variable domain reads KAGVTQTPRYLIKTRGQQVTLSCSPISGHRSVSWYQQTPGQGLQFLFEYFSETQRNKGNFPGRFSGRQFSNSRSEMNVSTLELGDSALYLCASSFGGQGETQYFGPGTRLLVL.

The chain has TRBV6-1 and TRBJ2-3; D may match TRBD1 or TRBD2 (5 bases each). CDR3 length: 13 residues. With 6 bases removed from V and 6 bases from J, the gap between germline ends came to 13 bases. CDR1 is MNHNS and CDR2 is SASEGT in the germline V gene. CDR3 residues: CASRGPSIDTQYF. The CDR3 DNA is TGTGCCAGCAGGGGACCGTCCATTGATACGCAGTATTTT.

J is TRBJ1-5 and V is TRBV6-6; the match to TRBD1 covers 7 bases. The trim removed 6 bases at V and 5 bases at J, leaving 7 bases unmatched. Germline V gene sequence: CDR1 MNHNY, CDR2 SVGAGI (reference sequence). CDR3 length equals 14 residues. CDR3 loop: CASRGGGGDQPQHF. In nucleotides, the CDR3 is TGTGCCAGCAGGGGAGGAGGGGGCGATCAGCCCCAGCATTTT.

J is TRBJ1-2 and V is TRBV6-5, with D perhaps TRBD1 (5 bases). Per germline, CDR1 MNHEY and CDR2 SVGAGI. Trimming took 6 bases from V and 4 from J, leaving 18 bases between them. CDR3 length equals 15 residues. CDR3 DNA sequence: TGTGCCAGCAGCCCCGAGGGGTTCCCTAGCTATGGCTACACCTTC. Its translation: CASSPEGFPSYGYTF.

This chain connects TRBV5-4 to TRBJ2-1; possible D gene TRBD1, 7 bases. CDR1 is SGHNT, CDR2 YYREEE, per germline (reference sequence). This CDR3 is built from 15 residues. V was shortened by 4 bases and J by 0 bases, with 11 bases between the two germline ends. CDR3 residues: CASSAGQSSYNEQFF. CDR3 nucleotides: TGTGCCAGCAGCGCGGGACAGTCCTCCTACAATGAGCAGTTCTTC.

V is TRBV25-1 and J is TRBJ2-5, with 7 bases matching TRBD2. The junction had 16 bases not matched to a gene; V was cut back by 7 bases and J by 2 bases. Germline V gene lookup returns CDR1 MGHDK and CDR2 SYGVNS. This CDR3 contains 17 residues. The CDR3 sequence is CASIGRSAGEAQETQYF. The CDR3, as DNA: TGTGCCAGCATCGGGAGATCCGCGGGAGAGGCGCAAGAGACCCAGTACTTC. Supplemented by reference TRBV25-1 and TRBJ2-5, the full variable domain reads EADIYQTPRYLVIGTGKKITLECSQTMGHDKMYWYQQDPGMELHLIHYSYGVNSTEKGDLSSESTVSRIRTEHFPLTLESARPSHTSQYLCASIGRSAGEAQETQYFGPGTRLLVL.